This T cell receptor beta chain was identified in a study of shared clonotypes between healthy human individuals. Study findings and constraints: The authors sampled blood alone, and tissue repertoires likely differ.

When samples were unsorted, tens of millions of PBMCs were used for genomic DNA. For each subset, genomic DNA was distributed in equal portions over several immunoSEQ plates. PCR replicates from unsorted PBMC used roughly 300 ng DNA, and this amount was about 30,000 T cell genomes. The method was immunoSEQ multiplex PCR; TCRdb's version includes in-frame clones alone and lacks a portion of them. Among about 480,000 clones listed, about four fifths were seen once. Comments on this clone: Its target is unknown.

The CDR3 length is 12 residues. Deletions cut 4 bases from V and 8 bases from J, with 14 bases between. Germline lookup yields CDR1 SQVTM and CDR2 ANQGSEA. The clonotype was recovered from a middle-aged woman in good health. Some clones in this sample may be carry-over from other donors' samples. Sequencing input: PBMCs. This chain links TRBV29-1 with TRBJ1-2, with a possible D match to TRBD1 (6 bases). The CDR3 spells CSVGGGPSGYTF. The CDR3 DNA is TGCAGCGTTGGGGGGGGCCCTTCGGGCTACACCTTC.